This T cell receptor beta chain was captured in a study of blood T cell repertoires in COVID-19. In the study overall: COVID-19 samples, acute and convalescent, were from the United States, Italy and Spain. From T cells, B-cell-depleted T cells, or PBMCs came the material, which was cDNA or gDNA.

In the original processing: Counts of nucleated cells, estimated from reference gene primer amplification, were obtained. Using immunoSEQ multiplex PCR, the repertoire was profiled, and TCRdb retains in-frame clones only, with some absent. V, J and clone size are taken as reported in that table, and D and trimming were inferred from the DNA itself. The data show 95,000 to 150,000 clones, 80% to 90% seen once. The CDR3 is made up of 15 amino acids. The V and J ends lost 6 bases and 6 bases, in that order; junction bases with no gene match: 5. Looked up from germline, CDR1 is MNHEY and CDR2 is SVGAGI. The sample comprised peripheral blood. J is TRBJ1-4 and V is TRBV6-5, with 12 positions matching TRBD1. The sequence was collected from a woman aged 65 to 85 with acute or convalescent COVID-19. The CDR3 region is CASRTGTGGDEKLFF. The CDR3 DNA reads TGTGCCAGCAGAACCGGGACAGGGGGCGATGAAAAACTGTTTTTT.